The 12 T cell receptor beta chains reported below all come from one sample, sequenced in a study of radiation and T cells in renal cell carcinoma. TCRdb keeps only in-frame clones here, not all; method: immunoSEQ multiplex PCR. The table has 70,000 to 95,000 clones, under 90% seen once. Stated time point: baseline pretreatment blood. Described treatment: 15 Gy SBRT to primary tumor, nephrectomy 4 weeks later. The sequencing here drew on blood, taken from a patient whose treatment included radiotherapy and nephrectomy. These receptors all come from a man aged 55 to 69 with renal cell carcinoma.

This sequence joins TRBV19 and TRBJ1-4, with 7 bases lining up with TRBD1. The length of the CDR3 is 16 residues. CDR1 is LNHDA, CDR2 SQIVND, per germline (reference sequence). Trimming removed 3 bases from V and 3 bases from J; junction bases left unmatched: 7. In DNA form, the CDR3 reads TGTGCCAGTAGTATGGGACAGCCCGGGGCTAATGAAAAACTGTTTTTT. Its protein is CASSMGQPGANEKLFF.

The V call is TRBV4-1, the J call TRBJ1-2; D ambiguous. Trimming stripped 2 bases from V and 8 bases from J, with 15 bases between. Germline CDR1 reads MGHRA; CDR2 reads YSYEKL. The CDR3 runs to 14 residues. The CDR3 region is CASSQIPPTAGYTF. CDR3 in DNA: TGCGCCAGCAGCCAAATCCCCCCCACGGCGGGCTACACCTTC.

This chain uses TRBV5-1 with TRBJ1-2; 8 bases match TRBD1. V was clipped by 0 bases and J by 5 bases; unmatched bases: 9. From germline, CDR1 is SGHRS and CDR2 YFSETQ. The CDR3 consists of 16 residues. This chain's CDR3 is CASSLGSPGGSYGYTF. The CDR3 DNA sequence: TGCGCCAGCAGCTTGGGAAGTCCAGGGGGCAGTTATGGCTACACCTTC.

J is TRBJ2-3 and V is TRBV19; the D is unclear. Trimming shortened V by 3 bases and J by 2 bases, and 9 bases separated the two germline ends. Looked up from germline, CDR1 is LNHDA and CDR2 is SQIVND (reference sequence). The CDR3 runs to 14 residues. The CDR3 nucleotides are TGTGCCAGTAGTATGAACGGGCTCACAGATACGCAGTATTTT. It is translated as CASSMNGLTDTQYF.

The V gene is TRBV29-1, the J gene TRBJ2-7, with TRBD2 matching 11 bases. CDR1 and CDR2 (germline): SQVTM, ANQGSEA. Trimming took 0 bases from V and 2 from J; bases not matched to a gene: 3. This CDR3 spans 15 amino acids. CDR3 bases: TGCAGCGTTGAAGACGTAGCGGGAGGGCCCTACGAGCAGTACTTC. This gives the protein CSVEDVAGGPYEQYF.

The V gene is TRBV19, the J gene TRBJ2-5; D might be TRBD2 (6 bases). The length of the CDR3 is 16 residues. Between the trimmed V and J ends, which lost 3 bases and 5 bases, there was a span of 19 bases. In germline, CDR1 is LNHDA, CDR2 SQIVND (reference sequence). The CDR3: CASSINGGRREETQYF. CDR3 sequence (DNA): TGTGCCAGTAGTATTAACGGCGGCAGGAGGGAGGAGACCCAGTACTTC. Drawing the rest from reference TRBV19 and TRBJ2-5, the complete variable domain is DGGITQSPKYLFRKEGQNVTLSCEQNLNHDAMYWYRQDPGQGLRLIYYSQIVNDFQKGDIAEGYSVSREKKESFPLTVTSAQKNPTAFYLCASSINGGRREETQYFGPGTRLLVL.

In DNA, the CDR3 is TGCGCCAGCAGCTTGGGGGAGACAGGGGTGGGTCAGTTCTTC. Protein: CASSLGETGVGQFF. The rearrangement uses TRBV5-1 and TRBJ2-1, with 8 bases matching TRBD1. From germline, CDR1 is SGHRS and CDR2 YFSETQ. The CDR3 totals 14 residues. Trimming cost V 0 bases and J 13 bases; bases outside gene matches: 9.

The chain combines TRBV5-4 with TRBJ2-1; 8 nucleotides align to TRBD2. Germline CDR1 SGHNT, CDR2 YYREEE (reference sequence). CDR3 length: 16 residues. V lost 0 bases, J lost 2 bases, and 4 bases stayed unmatched. CDR3 protein: CASSLAGGGTYNEQFF. The CDR3 bases are TGTGCCAGCAGCTTGGCCGGGGGGGGAACCTACAATGAGCAGTTCTTC.

V and J are TRBV9 and TRBJ1-1; D might be TRBD1 (5 bases). CDR1 is SGDLS and CDR2 is YYNGEE in the germline V gene. The V gene lost 2 bases and the J gene lost 5 bases, with 10 bases spanning the gap. The CDR3 covers 13 residues. The CDR3 loop reads CASSVGGDTEAFF. Written as DNA, the CDR3 is TGTGCCAGCAGCGTGGGGGGTGATACTGAAGCTTTCTTT.

This clone was seen a few times. At one boundary the junction diverges from the germline segment, which might be a read error. This rearrangement joins TRBV4-1 to TRBJ2-4; 8 nucleotides line up with TRBD1. This CDR3 has 15 residues. CDR1 is MGHRA and CDR2 is YSYEKL in the germline V gene. The CDR3 region is CASSQRTGTGGVENF. The CDR3 nucleotides are TGCGCCAGCAGCCAACGCACCGGGACAGGTGGTGTTGAGAACTTC.

The chain couples TRBV5-4 to TRBJ2-7; D might be TRBD1 or TRBD2, each matching 5 bases. The ends were cut back, 4 bases at V and 3 bases at J, with 14 bases in the middle. Germline V gene sequence: CDR1 SGHNT, CDR2 YYREEE (reference sequence). The CDR3 is 14 amino acids. CDR3 region: CASSMGPLVYEQYF. In DNA, the CDR3 is TGTGCCAGCAGCATGGGACCCCTCGTCTACGAGCAGTACTTC.

The V gene is TRBV6-1, the J gene TRBJ1-2, with 8 bases that match TRBD1. This CDR3 is built from 13 residues. Germline CDR1 is MNHNS and CDR2 is SASEGT. With 6 bases clipped from V and 9 bases from J, the junction kept 9 bases outside the gene matches. For the CDR3, the DNA is TGTGCCAGCAGCCCACTTGGACAGGGTAGCTACACCTTC. Translating gives CASSPLGQGSYTF.